Following are 25 T cell receptor beta chains from one sample sequenced in a study of blood T cell repertoires in COVID-19. Assay: immunoSEQ multiplex PCR; the TCRdb copy retains only in-frame clones and omits some. The profile shows 310,000 or so clones, around nine tenths of them singletons. Material: peripheral blood. The receptors here all came from a woman in her 50s with active or convalescent COVID-19.

The rearrangement uses TRBV19 and TRBJ2-1, with 11 bases identical to TRBD2. From germline, CDR1 is LNHDA and CDR2 SQIVND (reference sequence). The J segment lost 9 bases and the V segment lost 3 bases, leaving 7 bases of the junction unmatched. The CDR3 runs 15 residues. CDR3 nucleotides: TGTGCCAGTAGTATCGGGCTAGCGGGAGGATTTGAGCAGTTCTTC. This sequence encodes CASSIGLAGGFEQFF.

The table lists this clone with a count of one. CDR3 loop: CASSPYQETQYF. For the CDR3, the DNA is TGTGCCAGCAGTCCGTACCAAGAGACCCAGTACTTC. The chain carries TRBV28 and TRBJ2-5, with unresolved D. Germline CDR1 and CDR2: MDHEN and SYDVKM. V gave up 5 bases and J gave up 0 bases, with 4 bases separating them. The CDR3 extends over 12 amino acids. Variable domain in full (rest from reference TRBV28 and TRBJ2-5): DVKVTQSSRYLVKRTGEKVFLECVQDMDHENMFWYRQDPGLGLRLIYFSYDVKMKEKGDIPEGYSVSREKKERFSLILESASTNQTSMYLCASSPYQETQYFGPGTRLLVL.

Here the CDR3 reads CASSYGVSGTYEQYF. The CDR3, as DNA: TGTGCCAGCAGTTACGGTGTTTCGGGGACCTACGAGCAGTACTTC. The rearrangement links TRBV6-5 to TRBJ2-7, with a tentative D call TRBD2 (5 bases). Looked up from germline, CDR1 is MNHEY and CDR2 is SVGAGI. The CDR3 consists of 15 residues. Trimming removed 2 bases at V and 2 bases at J, with 13 bases between.

The chain employs TRBV7-3 and TRBJ2-3; D might be TRBD1 (6 bases). V was cut by 5 bases and J by 4 bases, with 10 bases left in between. Germline V CDR1 and CDR2: SGHTA, FQGTGA. The CDR3 spans 13 residues. CDR3 DNA sequence: TGTGCCAGCAGCACCACAGGGTCAGATACGCAGTATTTT. The encoded protein is CASSTTGSDTQYF.

The genes are TRBV5-1 and TRBJ1-5, with no clear D. The germline gives CDR1 SGHRS, CDR2 YFSETQ. V dropped 2 bases and J dropped 7 bases, with 4 bases sitting between them. This CDR3 contains 11 residues. In DNA form, the CDR3 reads TGCGCCAGCAGCTTTAGACAGCCCCAGCATTTT. This encodes CASSFRQPQHF.

The genes are TRBV4-2 and TRBJ1-4; D unresolved. The CDR3 is made up of 14 amino acids. Germline V lookup: CDR1 LGHNA, CDR2 YNFKEQ. Trimming cost V 5 bases and J 8 bases, with 15 bases left between them. CDR3 nucleotide sequence: TGTGCCAGCAGCGCTAGATTTGGCCCCGAAAAACTGTTTTTT. This sequence encodes CASSARFGPEKLFF.

The chain couples TRBV19 to TRBJ1-5, with D perhaps TRBD1 (6 bases). CDR3 length equals 19 residues. Germline V gene lookup returns CDR1 LNHDA and CDR2 SQIVND (reference sequence). Trimming took 6 bases from V and 1 from J, leaving 25 bases between them. As DNA, the CDR3 is TGTGCCAGTAGCAGCCCTCGGGGGAGAGGGGGGGGAAGCAATCAGCCCCAGCATTTT. It specifies CASSSPRGRGGGSNQPQHF. Based on the CDR3 plus reference TRBV19 and TRBJ1-5, the full variable domain is DGGITQSPKYLFRKEGQNVTLSCEQNLNHDAMYWYRQDPGQGLRLIYYSQIVNDFQKGDIAEGYSVSREKKESFPLTVTSAQKNPTAFYLCASSSPRGRGGGSNQPQHFGDGTRLSIL.

This rearrangement joins TRBV7-2 to TRBJ2-3, with D possibly being TRBD2 (6 bases). Germline values: CDR1 SGHTA, CDR2 FQGNSA. Trimming shortened V by 0 bases and J by 3 bases, and 10 bases separated the two germline ends. CDR3 length equals 15 residues. This CDR3 is CASSLAGTQTDTQYF. Written as DNA, the CDR3 is TGTGCCAGCAGCTTAGCGGGGACTCAAACAGATACGCAGTATTTT.

Details on this clone: Other DNA sequences within the sample encode an identical CDR3. The V and J genes are TRBV14 and TRBJ2-7, with TRBD2 matching over 7 bases. J was trimmed by 4 bases and V by 3 bases; bases with no gene match: 0. The germline V gene encodes CDR1 SGHDN and CDR2 FVKESK. The CDR3 has 12 amino acids. Here the CDR3 reads CASSQGGYEQYF. The CDR3 coding sequence is TGTGCCAGCAGCCAGGGAGGGTACGAGCAGTACTTC.

The chain employs TRBV5-1 and TRBJ2-7, with TRBD2 matching 8 bases. Germline V gives CDR1 SGHRS, CDR2 YFSETQ. The CDR3 length is 15 residues. With V trimmed by 4 bases and J by 1 base, 7 bases remained unmatched. The CDR3 DNA reads as TGCGCCAGCAGCAACCACCGCGGGGGGTCCTACGAGCAGTACTTC. Protein: CASSNHRGGSYEQYF.

The chain joins TRBV7-6 to TRBJ2-5; D is undetermined. The CDR3 consists of 12 residues. Germline V gene sequence: CDR1 SGHVS, CDR2 FNYEAQ. With 6 bases removed from V and 4 bases from J, the gap between germline ends came to 9 bases. The CDR3 region has the DNA TGTGCCAGCAGACCATACTCAGAGACCCAGTACTTC. As protein: CASRPYSETQYF.

The chain recombines TRBV29-1 with TRBJ2-7; D is perhaps TRBD1 (6 bases). Trimming pared 4 bases from V and 7 bases from J, leaving 17 bases between. Germline V lookup: CDR1 SQVTM, CDR2 ANQGSEA. The CDR3 totals 13 residues. The CDR3 protein is CSVAWDTGGEQYF. DNA for the CDR3: TGCAGCGTTGCCTGGGACACCGGCGGAGAGCAGTACTTC.

The chain links TRBV9 to TRBJ1-6, with a tentative D call TRBD1 (5 bases). V was trimmed by 3 bases and J by 0 bases, leaving 7 bases between them. CDR3 length: 15 amino acids. Germline CDR1 and CDR2: SGDLS and YYNGEE. The CDR3 loop is CASSGDFSYNSPLHF. CDR3 DNA: TGTGCCAGCAGCGGGGACTTCTCCTATAATTCACCCCTCCACTTT.

This clone was picked up a small number of times. This chain connects TRBV7-6 to TRBJ1-2, with 8 bases aligning to TRBD1. J was trimmed by 8 bases and V by 5 bases; bases with no gene match: 7. In germline, CDR1 is SGHVS, CDR2 FNYEAQ. CDR3 size: 13 residues. The CDR3 DNA reads as TGTGCCAGCAGCCGGACAGGGTTGGGGGGCTACACCTTC. This encodes CASSRTGLGGYTF. The entire variable domain, with the rest obtained from reference TRBV7-6 and TRBJ1-2, is as follows: GAGVSQSPRYKVTKRGQDVALRCDPISGHVSLYWYRQALGQGPEFLTYFNYEAQQDKSGLPNDRFSAERPEGSISTLTIQRTEQRDSAMYRCASSRTGLGGYTFGSGTRLTVV.

This clone was seen just once. V gene TRBV2 combines with J gene TRBJ1-1; D is unresolved. The V gene lost 6 bases and the J gene lost 5 bases, with 10 bases spanning the gap. Germline CDR1 reads SNHLY; CDR2 reads FYNNEI. The CDR3 has 12 amino acids. The CDR3 sequence: CASRTGFTEAFF. The CDR3 DNA is TGTGCCAGCAGGACGGGTTTTACTGAAGCTTTCTTT.

In its sample, this clone was seen once. The rearrangement joins TRBV18 to TRBJ2-7; D not certain. Germline assignment: CDR1 KGHSH and CDR2 LQKENI. The CDR3 sequence is 16 residues long. The germline V and J ends were trimmed by 2 bases and 7 bases, with 21 bases remaining between them. CDR3 nucleotides: TGTGCCAGCTCACCATTCGATGTCGCTCTTAGGAGAGAGCAGTACTTC. Translating gives CASSPFDVALRREQYF.

The chain employs TRBV11-3 and TRBJ2-2; D perhaps matches TRBD1 (5 bases). The CDR3 length is 16 residues. V shed 4 bases and J shed 6 bases, with 18 bases lying between them. CDR1 is SGHNT and CDR2 is YENEEA in the germline V gene. The CDR3 is CASSYSLGQGSGELFF. CDR3 sequence (DNA): TGTGCCAGCAGCTATAGCCTAGGGCAGGGATCCGGGGAGCTGTTTTTT. Full variable domain (rest looked up from reference TRBV11-3 and TRBJ2-2): EAGVVQSPRYKIIEKKQPVAFWCNPISGHNTLYWYLQNLGQGPELLIRYENEEAVDDSQLPKDRFSAERLKGVDSTLKIQPAELGDSAVYLCASSYSLGQGSGELFFGEGSRLTVL.

This chain links TRBV11-3 with TRBJ2-2, with D perhaps matching TRBD2 (6 bases). Trimming stripped 3 bases from V and 3 bases from J, with 8 bases between. Germline CDR1 SGHNT, CDR2 YENEEA. This CDR3 spans 14 amino acids. CDR3 loop: CASSLRGYTGELFF. The CDR3 bases are TGTGCCAGCAGCTTGCGGGGATACACCGGGGAGCTGTTTTTT. The variable domain in full, with the rest retrieved from reference TRBV11-3 and TRBJ2-2, is EAGVVQSPRYKIIEKKQPVAFWCNPISGHNTLYWYLQNLGQGPELLIRYENEEAVDDSQLPKDRFSAERLKGVDSTLKIQPAELGDSAVYLCASSLRGYTGELFFGEGSRLTVL.

V is TRBV18 and J is TRBJ1-1; no clear D. The CDR3 is 14 residues long. Germline-derived CDR1 and CDR2 are KGHSH and LQKENI. Trimming took off 6 bases at V and 1 base at J, with 12 bases between the two ends. The CDR3, as DNA: TGTGCCAGCTCGATGCAGGCAGCGAACACTGAAGCTTTCTTT. Protein: CASSMQAANTEAFF.

J is TRBJ1-5 and V is TRBV2, with 9 bases fitting TRBD1. The V and J ends lost 4 bases and 1 base, in that order; junction bases with no gene match: 5. The CDR3 has 16 amino acids. Germline loops: CDR1 SNHLY, CDR2 FYNNEI. The DNA of the CDR3 is TGTGCCAGCAGTGCACAGGGGGCTGAAAGCAATCAGCCCCAGCATTTT. Its translation: CASSAQGAESNQPQHF.

The chain employs TRBV7-9 and TRBJ2-6; D remains ambiguous. Trimming removed 5 bases from V and 7 bases from J, with 12 bases in between. The germline CDR1 and CDR2 sequences are SEHNR and FQNEAQ (reference sequence). This CDR3 comprises 14 residues. Here the CDR3 DNA reads TGTGCCAGCAGCCGAGAAGATAGAGCCAACGTCCTGACTTTC. This gives the protein CASSREDRANVLTF.

V usage is TRBV7-8 and J usage is TRBJ1-2; D uncertain. Trimming cost V 5 bases and J 5 bases, with 18 bases left between them. The germline gives CDR1 SGHVS, CDR2 FQNEAQ. CDR3 length: 15 amino acids. CDR3 sequence reads: CASSARWPILYGYTF. CDR3 DNA sequence: TGTGCCAGCAGCGCCCGCTGGCCGATCTTATATGGCTACACCTTC. Full variable domain (remainder filled in from reference TRBV7-8 and TRBJ1-2): GAGVSQSPRYKVAKRGQDVALRCDPISGHVSLFWYQQALGQGPEFLTYFQNEAQLDKSGLPSDRFFAERPEGSVSTLKIQRTQQEDSAVYLCASSARWPILYGYTFGSGTRLTVV.

The rearrangement uses TRBV15 and TRBJ1-5; 7 bases are shared with TRBD1. The CDR3 has 15 amino acids. Germline trimming cut 5 bases from V and 3 bases from J; bases unmatched to any gene: 7. Germline CDR1 reads LNHNV; CDR2 reads YYDKDF (reference sequence). CDR3 in amino acids: CATSARTGLNQPQHF. The CDR3 DNA is TGTGCCACCAGCGCCCGGACAGGCCTCAATCAGCCCCAGCATTTT.

V gene TRBV27 combines with J gene TRBJ1-1; a possible D gene is TRBD1 (5 bases). The CDR3 covers 15 residues. In germline, CDR1 is MNHEY, CDR2 SMNVEV (reference sequence). Trimming stripped 3 bases from V and 3 bases from J, with 14 bases between. CDR3 residues: CASSLVGTKDTEAFF. In DNA form, the CDR3 reads TGTGCCAGCAGTTTGGTAGGGACTAAGGACACTGAAGCTTTCTTT.

J is TRBJ1-2 and V is TRBV7-9; TRBD1 might be the D (5 bases). The germline V and J ends were trimmed by 1 base and 4 bases, with 13 bases remaining between them. This CDR3 contains 15 residues. CDR1 and CDR2 (germline): SEHNR, FQNEAQ (reference sequence). CDR3 protein: CASSLDNLQGYGYTF. The CDR3, as DNA: TGTGCCAGCAGCTTAGATAACCTCCAGGGCTATGGCTACACCTTC. Full variable domain (outside the CDR3, taken from reference TRBV7-9 and TRBJ1-2): DTGVSQNPRHKITKRGQNVTFRCDPISEHNRLYWYRQTLGQGPEFLTYFQNEAQLEKSRLLSDRFSAERPKGSFSTLEIQRTEQGDSAMYLCASSLDNLQGYGYTFGSGTRLTVV.